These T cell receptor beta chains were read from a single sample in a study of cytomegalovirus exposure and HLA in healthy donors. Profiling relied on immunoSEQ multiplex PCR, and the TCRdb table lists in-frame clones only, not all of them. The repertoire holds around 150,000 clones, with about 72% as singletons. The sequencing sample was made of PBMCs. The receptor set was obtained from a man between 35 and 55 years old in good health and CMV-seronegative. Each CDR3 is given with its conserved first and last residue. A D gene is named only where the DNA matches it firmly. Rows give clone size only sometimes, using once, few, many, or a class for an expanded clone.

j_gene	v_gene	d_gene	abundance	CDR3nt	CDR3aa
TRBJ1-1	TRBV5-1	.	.	TGCGCCAGCAGCTTGGGTGGCGGATTGATGAACACTGAAGCTTTCTTT	CASSLGGGLMNTEAFF
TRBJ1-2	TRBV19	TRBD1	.	TGTGCCAGTAGTACGCAGGGGGCCTATGGCTACACCTTC	CASSTQGAYGYTF
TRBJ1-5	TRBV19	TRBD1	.	TGTGCCAGTAGTACCCTACGGACAGGCACGTTCTTCCGCAATCAGCCCCAGCATTTT	CASSTLRTGTFFRNQPQHF
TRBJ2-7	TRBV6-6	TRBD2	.	TGTGCCAGCAGAACGCGGGGGGGAGGGGGGTACGAGCAGTACTTC	CASRTRGGGGYEQYF
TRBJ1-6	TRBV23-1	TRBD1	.	TGCGCCAGCACCCCGGGACAGTTTTCACCCCTCCACTTT	CASTPGQFSPLHF
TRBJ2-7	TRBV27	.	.	TGTGCCAGCAGTTCGGGTCCCTCCGAGCAGTACTTC	CASSSGPSEQYF
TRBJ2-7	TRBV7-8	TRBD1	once	TGTGCCAGCAGCTTAGACGATGGCAGGGGGTCATACGAGCAGTACTTC	CASSLDDGRGSYEQYF
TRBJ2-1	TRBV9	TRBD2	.	TGTGCCAGCAGCGCGTGGACTAGCGGGGACGGTGAGCAGTTCTTC	CASSAWTSGDGEQFF
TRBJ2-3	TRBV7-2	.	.	TGTGCCAGCAGCTTAGTTACAGGTAGCACAGATACGCAGTATTTT	CASSLVTGSTDTQYF
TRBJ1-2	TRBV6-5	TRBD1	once	TGTGCCAGCAGTGTACAGGGGCGGTATGGCTACACCTTC	CASSVQGRYGYTF
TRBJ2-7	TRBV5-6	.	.	TGTGCCAGCAGCTTGGGGGGGCTGGATTACGAGCAGTACTTC	CASSLGGLDYEQYF
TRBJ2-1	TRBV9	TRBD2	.	TGTGCCAGCAGCCCCCCGGGGGGACCCTACAATGAGCAGTTCTTC	CASSPPGGPYNEQFF
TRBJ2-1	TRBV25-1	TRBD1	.	TGTGCCAGCTCCCGGACAGGGCTTTACAATGAGCAGTTCTTC	CASSRTGLYNEQFF
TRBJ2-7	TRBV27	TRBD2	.	TGTGCCAGCAGTCCGACTAGCGGGAGAGTCTACGAGCAGTACTTC	CASSPTSGRVYEQYF
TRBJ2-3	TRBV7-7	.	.	TGTGCCAGCAGCGCGACAGGCTCCTCCACAGATACGCAGTATTTT	CASSATGSSTDTQYF
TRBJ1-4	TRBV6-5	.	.	TGTGCCAGCAGTTACGTTAGAGCGCCAACTAATGAAAAACTGTTTTTT	CASSYVRAPTNEKLFF
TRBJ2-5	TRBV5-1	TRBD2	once	TGCGCCAGCAGCTGGAGCGGGGGGGATGAGACCCAGTACTTC	CASSWSGGDETQYF
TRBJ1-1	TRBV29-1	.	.	TGCAGCGCCGAGACAGACGAGTACACTGAAGCTTTCTTT	CSAETDEYTEAFF
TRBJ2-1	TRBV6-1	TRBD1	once	TGTGCCAGCAGAGTGGACAGGGGTGGCTACAATGAGCAGTTCTTC	CASRVDRGGYNEQFF
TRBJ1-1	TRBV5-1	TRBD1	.	TGCGCCAGCAGCTTGGTGGGACAGCCGAACACTGAAGCTTTCTTT	CASSLVGQPNTEAFF
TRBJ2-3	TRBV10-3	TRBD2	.	TGTGCCATCAGGGAGTCGGGGGGGGTAACAGATACGCAGTATTTT	CAIRESGGVTDTQYF
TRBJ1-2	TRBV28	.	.	TGTGCCAGCAGTAAAGGCGGGGTGCGAAACTATGGCTACACCTTC	CASSKGGVRNYGYTF
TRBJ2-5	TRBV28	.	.	TGTGCCAGCCTTCCGGGGGTGGAGGGAAACCAGTACTTC	CASLPGVEGNQYF
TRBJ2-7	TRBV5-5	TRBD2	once	TGTGCCAGCAGACTAGCGGGAGGTTACTCCTACGAGCAGTACTTC	CASRLAGGYSYEQYF
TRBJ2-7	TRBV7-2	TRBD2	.	TGTGCCAGCAGCACCCGGACTAGCGGGAGTTACGAGCAGTACTTC	CASSTRTSGSYEQYF
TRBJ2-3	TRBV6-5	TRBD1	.	TGTGCCAGCAGTCACAGGGGGCTGGCAGATACGCAGTATTTT	CASSHRGLADTQYF
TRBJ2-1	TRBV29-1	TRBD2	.	TGCAGCGTTGATCTAGCGGGAATCTACAATGAGCAGTTCTTC	CSVDLAGIYNEQFF
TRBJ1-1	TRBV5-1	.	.	TGCGCCAGCGGTAGCCCGGGACTCAAGATGAACACTGAAGCTTTCTTT	CASGSPGLKMNTEAFF
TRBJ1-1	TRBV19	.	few	TGTGCCAGTAGTTTCGGGGGGAACACTGAAGCTTTCTTT	CASSFGGNTEAFF
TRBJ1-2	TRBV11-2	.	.	TGTGCCAGCAGCACTCGACAGGACTACACCTTC	CASSTRQDYTF
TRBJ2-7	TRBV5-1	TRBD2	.	TGCGCCAGCAGCTTGAGGGAGCGGGAGGTAAACTACGAGCAGTACTTC	CASSLREREVNYEQYF
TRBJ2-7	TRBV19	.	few	TGTGCCAGTGACGGGGATGAAGAGTCCTACGAGCAGTACTTC	CASDGDEESYEQYF
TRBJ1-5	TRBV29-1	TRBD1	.	TGCAGCGTTGGGACAGGGGATGGGTATCAGCCCCAGAATTTT	CSVGTGDGYQPQNF
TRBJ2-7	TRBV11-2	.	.	TGTGCCAGCAGCTTAGTGCGAGCAGGTGACTCCTACGAGCAGTACTTC	CASSLVRAGDSYEQYF
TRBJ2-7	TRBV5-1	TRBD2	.	TGCGCCAGCAGCCAAGCGGGGGGGCTGGCCTACGAGCAGTACTTC	CASSQAGGLAYEQYF
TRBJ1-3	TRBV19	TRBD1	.	TGTGCCAGTACAACAGACAGGGAGGCTGGAAACACCATATATTTT	CASTTDREAGNTIYF
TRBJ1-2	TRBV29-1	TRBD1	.	TGCAGCGCTGGGACAGGGGGCGTTGGCTACACCTTC	CSAGTGGVGYTF
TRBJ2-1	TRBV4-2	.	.	TGTGCCAGCAGCCAAGAACTAGCCTCCTACAATGAGCAGTTCTTC	CASSQELASYNEQFF
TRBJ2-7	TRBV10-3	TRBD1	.	TGTGCCATCAGGAGAGGGGGCGACGAGCAGTACTTC	CAIRRGGDEQYF
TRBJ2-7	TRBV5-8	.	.	TGTGCCAGCAGGCGGGGACTCCAAAGGGGCGCCGAGCAGTACTTC	CASRRGLQRGAEQYF
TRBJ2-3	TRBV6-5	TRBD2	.	TGTGCCAGCAGGGCAGACGGGGGGGCGTATACGCAGTATTTT	CASRADGGAYTQYF
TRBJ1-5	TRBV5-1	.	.	TGCGCCAGCAGCTTACAGGGAAGTCAGCCCCAGCATTTT	CASSLQGSQPQHF